The rows below give T cell receptor beta chains drawn from one sample of a study of blood T cell repertoires in COVID-19. The protocol was immunoSEQ multiplex PCR, while the TCRdb copy is restricted to in-frame clones and leaves out a portion. The profile shows about 430,000 clones, about 87% of them singletons. The sequenced sample was peripheral blood. The receptors come from a man between 18 and 35 years old with COVID-19, enrolled during active disease. Both conserved end residues are part of each CDR3. The order of the fields is V gene, clone size, D gene, J gene, CDR3 DNA, CDR3 protein. D genes are given only for firm matches. Clone sizes are given selectively: once, few, many, or a class where the clone is expanded.

>TRBV19|.|.|TRBJ1-2
TGTGCCAGTAGGACAGACTCTAACTATGGCTACACCTTC
CASRTDSNYGYTF
>TRBV5-1|.|TRBD2|TRBJ2-7
TGCGCCAGCAGCTACAATCCCGGGACTAGCGGGAAGGTCGAGCAGTACTTC
CASSYNPGTSGKVEQYF
>TRBV2|.|.|TRBJ2-3
TGTGCCAGCAGTGAAACGGTACCCCCGGCAGATACGCAGTATTTT
CASSETVPPADTQYF
>TRBV4-1|.|.|TRBJ1-3
TGCGCCAGCAGCCTTCAGAGGGCTGGAAACACCATATATTTT
CASSLQRAGNTIYF
>TRBV5-1|.|TRBD2|TRBJ2-1
TGCGCCAGCAGCCTAAGACTAGCAGCGTCTGGCGAGCAGTTCTTC
CASSLRLAASGEQFF
>TRBV19|.|TRBD2|TRBJ2-5
TGTGCCAGTAGTCTGCAAGCGGGACAAGAGACCCAGTACTTC
CASSLQAGQETQYF
>TRBV7-2|.|TRBD1|TRBJ1-1
TGTGCCAGCAGCCCCAGGGGGATGAGCACTGAAGCTTTCTTT
CASSPRGMSTEAFF
>TRBV18|.|TRBD2|TRBJ2-1
TGTGCCAGCTCACCACCGGTGGCGGGGGATGAGCAGTTCTTC
CASSPPVAGDEQFF
>TRBV27|.|.|TRBJ2-5
TGTGCCAGCAGGAAGACAGAACCGCAAGAGACCCAGTACTTC
CASRKTEPQETQYF
>TRBV25-1|.|.|TRBJ1-2
TGTGCCAGTGCCACAGGGAACTATGGCTACACCTTC
CASATGNYGYTF
>TRBV7-9|.|TRBD2|TRBJ2-3
TGTGCCAGCAGCCGCGGACTAGCGGGGACAGATACGCAGTATTTT
CASSRGLAGTDTQYF
>TRBV2|.|TRBD2|TRBJ2-1
TGTGCCAGCAGTGACGGGGGGAGTCCCTACAATGAGCAGTTCTTC
CASSDGGSPYNEQFF
>TRBV18|.|TRBD2|TRBJ2-7
TGTGCCAGCTCACCTCCTAGCGGGAGCTACGAGCAGTACTTC
CASSPPSGSYEQYF
>TRBV4-1|.|.|TRBJ1-5
TGCGCCAGCAGCCAGTCAGGACATAGCAATCAGCCCCAGCATTTT
CASSQSGHSNQPQHF
>TRBV11-2|.|TRBD1|TRBJ2-1
TGTGCCAGCAGCTTAGTACAATTGAACTCAGGGGGTGAGCAGTTCTTC
CASSLVQLNSGGEQFF
>TRBV2|.|.|TRBJ1-5
TGTGCCAGCAGTGTTATACCAGGGATGGAGCAGCCCCAGCATTTT
CASSVIPGMEQPQHF
>TRBV5-1|.|TRBD2|TRBJ2-2
TGCGCCAGCAGCCCCGGGACTAGCAGCGGGGAGCTGTTTTTT
CASSPGTSSGELFF
>TRBV9|once|TRBD1|TRBJ1-2
TGTGCCAGCAGTCGACAGGGGGATGGCTACACCTTC
CASSRQGDGYTF
>TRBV24-1|.|.|TRBJ2-5
TGTGCCACCAGTAATCCAATAGGGCCTCGGGGCCAAGAGACCCAGTACTTC
CATSNPIGPRGQETQYF
>TRBV5-1|.|TRBD2|TRBJ2-5
TGCGCCAGCAGCCCGGGAGGTGCAAGAGAGACCCAGTACTTC
CASSPGGARETQYF
>TRBV6-5|.|TRBD1|TRBJ1-1
TGTGCCAGCAGTTACGGGAGGACAGGGCACACTGAAGCTTTCTTT
CASSYGRTGHTEAFF
>TRBV18|.|.|TRBJ1-6
TGTGCCAGCTCCCGGTCACAGGGACAAGGATATTCACCCCTCCACTTT
CASSRSQGQGYSPLHF
>TRBV7-8|.|.|TRBJ2-1
TGTGCCAGCAGCTTAGGGGCGGGAAGGGATGAGCAGTTCTTC
CASSLGAGRDEQFF
>TRBV2|.|TRBD1|TRBJ2-2
TGTGCCAGCAGCCCACAGGGGGTTGGGACCGGGGAGCTGTTTTTT
CASSPQGVGTGELFF
>TRBV7-9|.|TRBD1|TRBJ1-4
TGTGCCAGCAGCGTCCCGGGACAGGGAACTAATGAAAAACTGTTTTTT
CASSVPGQGTNEKLFF
>TRBV6-1|.|TRBD1|TRBJ2-5
TGTGCCAGCAGTGAACGGACAGGGGGAGGAGAGACCCAGTACTTC
CASSERTGGGETQYF
>TRBV7-2|.|.|TRBJ2-5
TGTGCCAGCAGCTTGTCCCGGCCGAGGGAGACCCAGTACTTC
CASSLSRPRETQYF
>TRBV5-8|.|.|TRBJ2-7
TGTGCCAGCAGCTTCCTTTCCGTGACAGATTCCTACGAGCAGTACTTC
CASSFLSVTDSYEQYF
>TRBV20-1|once|.|TRBJ1-2
TGCAGTGCTAGTGCGGGGGATCATGGCTACACCTTC
CSASAGDHGYTF
>TRBV4-2|few|TRBD1|TRBJ1-4
TGTGCCAGCAGCCAAGCTGTGGGGACAGGGAATGAAAAACTGTTTTTT
CASSQAVGTGNEKLFF
>TRBV7-9|.|TRBD2|TRBJ2-3
TGTGCCAGCAGCTCAGAGGGACTAGCTGGAAGAGATACGCAGTATTTT
CASSSEGLAGRDTQYF
>TRBV7-3|.|TRBD2|TRBJ2-3
TGTGCCAGCGGGTCGTCTAGCGGATCAGATACGCAGTATTTT
CASGSSSGSDTQYF
>TRBV14|few|.|TRBJ1-2
TGTGCCAGCAGTCAGACGAGAACGGGTTTTGGTGGCTACACCTTC
CASSQTRTGFGGYTF
>TRBV15|.|TRBD1|TRBJ2-3
TGTGCCACCAGCAGAGGGGACAGGGGGACAGATACGCAGTATTTT
CATSRGDRGTDTQYF
>TRBV12-5|.|.|TRBJ2-5
TGTGCTAGTGGTCGCTCGTTCCTCGAGGAAGAGACCCAGTACTTC
CASGRSFLEEETQYF
>TRBV18|few|TRBD2|TRBJ2-1
TGTGCCAGCTCAAACCGGGAGGAATCCTACAATGAGCAGTTCTTC
CASSNREESYNEQFF
>TRBV2|.|TRBD1|TRBJ2-7
TGTGCCAGGGGGGACAGGTCCTACGAGCAGTACTTC
CARGDRSYEQYF
>TRBV14|.|TRBD1|TRBJ2-5
TGTGCCAGCGCGGGACAGGGGGCACGTGAGACCCAGTACTTC
CASAGQGARETQYF
>TRBV9|.|TRBD1|TRBJ2-1
TGTGCCAGCAGCGCGGGTGGACAGGGCTGGGGATACAATGAGCAGTTCTTC
CASSAGGQGWGYNEQFF
>TRBV18|once|.|TRBJ2-5
TGTGCCAGCTCTCTCTCCGAGACACGACAAGAGACCCAGTACTTC
CASSLSETRQETQYF
>TRBV19|.|TRBD1|TRBJ1-2
TGTGCCAGTAGTATCTTCGGAAACAGGGGCGGGACCTATGGCTACACCTTC
CASSIFGNRGGTYGYTF
>TRBV6-5|.|TRBD1|TRBJ1-1
TGTGCCAGCAGAGACGACAGGGCAGTTGAAGCTTTCTTT
CASRDDRAVEAFF
>TRBV29-1|.|TRBD1|TRBJ2-7
TGCAGCGCCAGCGACAGGGTAACCTACGAGCAGTACTTC
CSASDRVTYEQYF
>TRBV5-1|.|TRBD1|TRBJ1-6
TGCGCCAGCAGCTTGGGTGCACAGGGGACGGGATCACCCCTCCACTTT
CASSLGAQGTGSPLHF
>TRBV11-2|.|.|TRBJ2-7
TGTGCCAGCAGCTTAGAAAACGGCGGGCAGTACTTC
CASSLENGGQYF
>TRBV2|.|.|TRBJ2-3
TGTGCCAGCAGTGAGCAGGGAGGTGGCACAGATACGCAGTATTTT
CASSEQGGGTDTQYF
>TRBV6-6|.|.|TRBJ1-4
TGTGCCAGCAGCCCTGGTGCGACTAATGAAAAACTGTTTTTT
CASSPGATNEKLFF
>TRBV5-1|.|.|TRBJ2-2
TGCGCCAGCCGTCTGGCGGGTCACCACACCGGGGAGCTGTTTTTT
CASRLAGHHTGELFF
>TRBV7-9|.|TRBD1|TRBJ2-5
TGTGCCAGCAGCCTTAATAGACAGGGGCGAGGGTTGACCCAGTACTTC
CASSLNRQGRGLTQYF
>TRBV12-3/TRBV12-4|.|.|TRBJ2-1
TGTGCCAGCAGCCAGGGCGGCGGCTATGAGCAGTTCTTC
CASSQGGGYEQFF
>TRBV29-1|.|TRBD2|TRBJ2-3
TGCAGCGTTGTCCAGACTAGCGGGAGGGATACGCAGTATTTT
CSVVQTSGRDTQYF
>TRBV6-5|.|.|TRBJ1-5
TGTGCCAGCAGCCCCACGGGAAATCAGCCCCAGCATTTT
CASSPTGNQPQHF